One and the same sample provided the 7 T cell receptor beta chains below, sequenced in a study of T cells in narcolepsy. Clones were sequenced by immunoSEQ multiplex PCR, and TCRdb holds only the in-frame ones, with some missing. The table includes under 30,000 clones, about 84% detected once. Specimen: CD45RA- memory CD4+ T cells from PBMCs. The receptors come from a human donor with narcolepsy.

This rearrangement joins TRBV7-3 to TRBJ1-2, with TRBD1 as a possible D gene (5 bases). The CDR3 covers 14 residues. Germline V lookup: CDR1 SGHTA, CDR2 FQGTGA. The germline V and J ends were trimmed by 5 bases and 3 bases, with 13 bases remaining between them. The DNA of the CDR3 is TGTGCCAGCAGCGCTGGACGGGACCACTATGGCTACACCTTC. Translation: CASSAGRDHYGYTF. Full variable domain (rest looked up from reference TRBV7-3 and TRBJ1-2): GAGVSQTPSNKVTEKGKYVELRCDPISGHTALYWYRQSLGQGPEFLIYFQGTGAADDSGLPNDRFFAVRPEGSVSTLKIQRTERGDSAVYLCASSAGRDHYGYTFGSGTRLTVV.

J is TRBJ2-5 and V is TRBV12-5; 14 nucleotides line up with TRBD2. The CDR3 has 17 amino acids. V lost 1 base and J lost 3; bases outside the gene matches: 4. CDR1 LGHNT and CDR2 FRNRAP come from the germline V gene. CDR3 sequence: CASGLGMTSGGEETQYF. In DNA form, the CDR3 reads TGTGCTAGTGGTTTGGGCATGACTAGCGGGGGGGAAGAGACCCAGTACTTC.

The chain recombines TRBV18 with TRBJ2-2; either TRBD1 or TRBD2 may supply D (5 bases each). CDR1 KGHSH and CDR2 LQKENI come from the germline V gene. The CDR3 length is 14 residues. Trimming took 2 bases from V and 6 from J, leaving 10 bases between them. The CDR3 bases are TGTGCCAGCTCACCAGGCAGAGGGGCCGGGGAGCTGTTTTTT. Translated: CASSPGRGAGELFF.

The chain joins TRBV18 to TRBJ2-3, with 9 bases aligning to TRBD1. This CDR3 contains 14 residues. The germline V gene has CDR1 KGHSH and CDR2 LQKENI. The V segment lost 3 bases and the J segment 3 bases; nucleotides outside the gene matches: 1. The CDR3 sequence is CASSPGQGTDTQYF. The CDR3 nucleotides read TGTGCCAGCTCACCGGGACAGGGAACAGATACGCAGTATTTT.

V is TRBV29-1 and J is TRBJ2-3; 7 nucleotides line up with TRBD2. CDR1 and CDR2 from the germline V gene are SQVTM and ANQGSEA. V shed 6 bases, J shed 1 base, and the junction held 19 bases outside the gene matches. The CDR3 is 18 amino acids. The CDR3 DNA reads as TGCAGCGTCCGGGGGGTGGGTAGCGCGGCATGGGGCACAGATACGCAGTATTTT. This encodes CSVRGVGSAAWGTDTQYF.

V usage is TRBV30 and J usage is TRBJ1-2; 8 nucleotides align to TRBD1. V was pared by 3 bases and J by 2 bases, with 5 bases of the junction left unmatched. Germline CDR1 reads GTSNPN; CDR2 reads SVGIG (reference sequence). The CDR3 covers 14 residues. The CDR3 region is CAWSPGGRNYGYTF. CDR3 sequence (DNA): TGTGCCTGGAGCCCAGGGGGCCGGAACTATGGCTACACCTTC.

The gene calls are TRBV19 and TRBJ2-1; D tentatively fits TRBD1 or TRBD2 (5 bases each). Trimming shortened V by 7 bases and J by 5 bases, and 21 bases separated the two germline ends. Per germline, CDR1 LNHDA and CDR2 SQIVND (reference sequence). The CDR3 loop spans 16 amino acids. CDR3 in DNA: TGTGCCAGTACCATAGGTGGGGGTCGACTGGACAATGAGCAGTTCTTC. This sequence encodes CASTIGGGRLDNEQFF.